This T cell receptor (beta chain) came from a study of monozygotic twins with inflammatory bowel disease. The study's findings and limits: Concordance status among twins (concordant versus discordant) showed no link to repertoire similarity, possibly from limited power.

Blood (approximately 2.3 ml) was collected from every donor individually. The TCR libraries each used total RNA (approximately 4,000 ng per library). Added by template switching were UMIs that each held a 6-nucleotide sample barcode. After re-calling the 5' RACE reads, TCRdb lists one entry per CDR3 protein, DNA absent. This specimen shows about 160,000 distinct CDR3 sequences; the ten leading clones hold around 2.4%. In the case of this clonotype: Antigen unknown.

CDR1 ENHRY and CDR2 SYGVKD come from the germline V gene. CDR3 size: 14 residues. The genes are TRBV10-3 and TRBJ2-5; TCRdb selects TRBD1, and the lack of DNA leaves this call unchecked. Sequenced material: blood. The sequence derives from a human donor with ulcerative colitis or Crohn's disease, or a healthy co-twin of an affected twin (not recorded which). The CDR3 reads CAITDVDRSETQYF.